This T cell receptor (beta chain) stems from a study of identical twins. TCRdb analysed the 5' RACE reads with MiXCR anew, one entry per CDR3 protein. The sample yields about 890,000 distinct CDR3 sequences, 10% to 15% seen once. The same sample was also used in a study of yellow fever vaccine responses in identical twins.

The clonotype comes from a woman aged 18-29 years in good health. The source material was PBMCs.

The CDR3 region has the DNA TGTGCCAGTAGTATACAATTTAGCGGGAGGCACAATGAGCAGTTCTTC. It yields the protein CASSIQFSGRHNEQFF. The rearrangement uses TRBV19 and TRBJ2-1, with 10 bases identical to TRBD2. CDR1 and CDR2 (germline): LNHDA, SQIVND (reference sequence). There are 16 residues in the CDR3. J was trimmed by 5 bases and V by 2 bases; bases with no gene match: 6.